This is a list of T cell receptor beta chains from one sample in a study of blood T cell repertoires in COVID-19. Here immunoSEQ multiplex PCR was the method, and the copy in TCRdb shows in-frame clones only, minus some. Here the sample spans approximately 160,000 clones, about 90% being singletons. The source material was PBMCs or T cells enriched from blood (not recorded which). All receptors derive from a woman aged 45-65 years who had recovered from COVID-19. Each CDR3 is given with its conserved first and last residue. D genes are given only for firm matches. The listing skips clone size in some rows; elsewhere it reads once, few, many or a size class.

j_call v_call clone_size d_call cdr3_length cdr3_aa cdr3_nt
TRBJ2-1 TRBV5-1 - TRBD2 16 CASSPRTSGSNNEQFF TGCGCCAGCAGCCCGAGAACTAGCGGGAGTAACAATGAGCAGTTCTTC
TRBJ2-2 TRBV5-4 - - 14 CASSLSRRTGELFF TGTGCCAGCAGCTTGAGTCGCAGAACCGGGGAGCTGTTTTTT
TRBJ2-7 TRBV19 - - 13 CASSIQISYEQYF TGTGCCAGTAGTATCCAGATTTCCTACGAGCAGTACTTC
TRBJ1-5 TRBV4-1 - - 15 CASTSTGGAREPQHF TGCGCCAGCACCTCAACCGGGGGGGCGCGGGAGCCCCAGCATTTT
TRBJ2-1 TRBV15 - - 15 CATSRGSGLTREQFF TGTGCCACCAGCAGAGGCAGCGGCCTTACCAGGGAGCAGTTCTTC
TRBJ2-5 TRBV6-5 - TRBD2 15 CASSLSGTSLETQYF TGTGCCAGCAGTTTATCCGGGACTAGCTTGGAGACCCAGTACTTC
TRBJ2-3 TRBV6-5 - TRBD2 14 CASSLQRELDTQYF TGTGCCAGCAGTCTCCAGCGGGAGTTAGATACGCAGTATTTT
TRBJ2-3 TRBV6-5 - TRBD2 14 CASDGGGGTDTQYF TGTGCCAGCGACGGGGGGGGTGGCACAGATACGCAGTATTTT
TRBJ2-7 TRBV9 - TRBD2 15 CASSVSSGATYEQYF TGTGCCAGCAGCGTCTCTAGCGGGGCGACCTACGAGCAGTACTTC
TRBJ1-5 TRBV5-5 - - 18 CASSLASKGAISNQPQHF TGTGCCAGCAGCTTGGCGTCCAAGGGAGCGATAAGCAATCAGCCCCAGCATTTT
TRBJ2-7 TRBV5-8 once - 11 CASSLVLEQYF TGTGCCAGCAGCTTGGTACTCGAGCAGTACTTC